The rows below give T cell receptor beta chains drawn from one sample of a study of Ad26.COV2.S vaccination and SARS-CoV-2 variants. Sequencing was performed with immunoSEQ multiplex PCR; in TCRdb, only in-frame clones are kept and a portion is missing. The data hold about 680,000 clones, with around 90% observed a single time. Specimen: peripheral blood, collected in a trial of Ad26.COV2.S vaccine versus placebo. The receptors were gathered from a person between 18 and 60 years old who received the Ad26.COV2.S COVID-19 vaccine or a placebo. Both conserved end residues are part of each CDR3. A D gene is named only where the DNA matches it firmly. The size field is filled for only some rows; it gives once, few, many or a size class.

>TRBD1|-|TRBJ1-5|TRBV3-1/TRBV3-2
TGTGCCAGCAGCCAGGGGACAGGGGGGGGCAATCAGCCCCAGCATTTT
CASSQGTGGGNQPQHF
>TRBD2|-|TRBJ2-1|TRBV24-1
TGTGCCACCAGTGTTTCAACGACTAGCGGGAGCTATGAGCAGTTCTTC
CATSVSTTSGSYEQFF
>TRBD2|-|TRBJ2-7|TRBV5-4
TGTGCCAGCAGCTCCCAAGAGCGGGGCACCTACGAGCAGTACTTC
CASSSQERGTYEQYF
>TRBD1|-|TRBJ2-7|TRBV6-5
TGTGCCAGCAGTTATTCCGGACAGGGTGACTACGAGCAGTACTTC
CASSYSGQGDYEQYF
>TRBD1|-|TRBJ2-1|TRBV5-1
TGCGCCAGCAGGGCGACAGGGTCCAATGAGCAGTTCTTC
CASRATGSNEQFF
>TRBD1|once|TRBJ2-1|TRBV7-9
TGTGCCAGCAGCTCGGGACAGGGTCCCAATGAGCAGTTCTTC
CASSSGQGPNEQFF
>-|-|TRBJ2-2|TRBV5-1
TGCGCCAGCAGCTTGTACCCGTTGGATTCCGGGGAGCTGTTTTTT
CASSLYPLDSGELFF
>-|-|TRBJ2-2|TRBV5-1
TGCGCCAGCAGCGAACGACCCGCCGCCGGGGAGCTGTTTTTT
CASSERPAAGELFF
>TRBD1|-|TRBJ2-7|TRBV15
TGTGCCACCAGTTCCGGGACAGGGGGACCCTACGAGCAGTACTTC
CATSSGTGGPYEQYF
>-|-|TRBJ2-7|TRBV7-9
TGTGCCAGCAGTAGGACGTCGTTCTCCTACGAGCAGTACTTC
CASSRTSFSYEQYF
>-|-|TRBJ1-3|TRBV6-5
TGTGCCAGCAGTTACTCGAGCTGGTACTCTGGAAACACCATATATTTT
CASSYSSWYSGNTIYF
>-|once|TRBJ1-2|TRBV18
TGTGCCAGCTCACCACGATGGACGGGCGGTGATACGGGAGGCTACACCTTC
CASSPRWTGGDTGGYTF
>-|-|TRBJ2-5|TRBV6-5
TGTGCCAGCACCAACGGGGAGACCCAGTACTTC
CASTNGETQYF
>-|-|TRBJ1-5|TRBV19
TGTGCCAGTAGTTTCGAGGGGCCCCAGCATTTT
CASSFEGPQHF
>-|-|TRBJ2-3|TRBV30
TGTGCCTGGACAGCCGTGACGGGGACGCAGTATTTT
CAWTAVTGTQYF
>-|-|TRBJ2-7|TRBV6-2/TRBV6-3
TGTGCCAGCAGCTCGCCTCCGGGACACTCCTACGAGCAGTACTTC
CASSSPPGHSYEQYF
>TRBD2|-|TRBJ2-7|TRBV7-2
TGTGCCAGCAGCTTAGTAGCGGGGGGCGAGCAGTACTTC
CASSLVAGGEQYF
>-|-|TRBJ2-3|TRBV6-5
TGTGCCAGCAGTTACTCACTGGCCACAGATACGCAGTATTTT
CASSYSLATDTQYF
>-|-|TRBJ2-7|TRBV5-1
TGCGCCAGCAGCTGGGAAGTGACGGGGTCCGACTACGAGCAGTACTTC
CASSWEVTGSDYEQYF
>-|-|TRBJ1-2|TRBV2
TGTGCCAGCAGTGAAGCGGCTGGAGCTAACTATGGCTACACCTTC
CASSEAAGANYGYTF
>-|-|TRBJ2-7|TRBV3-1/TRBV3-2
TGTGCCAGCAGCCAAGATGGAGTCTACGAGCAGTACTTC
CASSQDGVYEQYF
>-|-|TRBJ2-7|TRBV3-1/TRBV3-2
TGTGCCAGCAGCCAACGACTGAACCGGGGCTACGAGCAGTACTTC
CASSQRLNRGYEQYF
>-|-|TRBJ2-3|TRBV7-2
TGTGCCAGCAGCAGCCTAACAGATACGCAGTATTTT
CASSSLTDTQYF
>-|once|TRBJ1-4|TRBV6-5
TGTGCCAGCACCGCTACTTCAACTAATGAAAAACTGTTTTTT
CASTATSTNEKLFF
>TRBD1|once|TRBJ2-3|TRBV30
TGTGCCTTATCTGACAGGGCCTTCACAGATACGCAGTATTTT
CALSDRAFTDTQYF
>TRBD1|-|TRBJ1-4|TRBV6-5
TGTGCCAGCCGGACAGGCCTGGCCGATCATGAAAAACTGTTTTTT
CASRTGLADHEKLFF
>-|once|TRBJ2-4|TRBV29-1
TGCAGCGTTGAGTGGCAGGGTGAAAACATTCAGTACTTC
CSVEWQGENIQYF
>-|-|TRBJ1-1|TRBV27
TGTGCCAGCAGGTTGGGGGCCCAGAACACTGAAGCTTTCTTT
CASRLGAQNTEAFF
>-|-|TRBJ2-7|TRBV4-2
TGTGCCAGCAGCCAAGATAGGGGACATCCCTACGAGCAGTACTTC
CASSQDRGHPYEQYF
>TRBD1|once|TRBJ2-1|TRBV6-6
TGTGCCAGCAGGAAGATGACAGGGCCCCTTGAGCAGTTCTTC
CASRKMTGPLEQFF
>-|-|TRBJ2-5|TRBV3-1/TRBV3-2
TGTGCCAGCAGCCAAGATTCCAGACAAGAGACCCAGTACTTC
CASSQDSRQETQYF
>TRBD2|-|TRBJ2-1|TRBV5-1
TGCGCCAGCAGCTTGTCTAGCGGGACATACAATGAGCAGTTCTTC
CASSLSSGTYNEQFF
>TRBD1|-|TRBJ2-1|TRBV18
TGTGCCAGCTCACCACACAGGGGGTCTGAGCAGTTCTTC
CASSPHRGSEQFF
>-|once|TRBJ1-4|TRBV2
TGTGCCAGCAGTGAAGATTACTTTTCTAATGAAAAACTGTTTTTT
CASSEDYFSNEKLFF
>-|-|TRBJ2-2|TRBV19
TGTGCCAGTTCCCTTGGAGTCGGGGAGCTGTTTTTT
CASSLGVGELFF
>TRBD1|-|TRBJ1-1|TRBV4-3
TGCGCCAGCAGCCGCCTTACAGGGGCGAACACTGAAGCTTTCTTT
CASSRLTGANTEAFF
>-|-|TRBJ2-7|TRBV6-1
TGTGCCAGCAGTGAATCGACCGACAGGAAATCCTACGAGCAGTACTTC
CASSESTDRKSYEQYF
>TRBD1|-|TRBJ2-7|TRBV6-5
TGTGCCAGCATTGGACAGGGCTACGAGCAGTACTTC
CASIGQGYEQYF
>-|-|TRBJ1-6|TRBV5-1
TGCGCCAGCAGCTTGGAGGGGGGGGATTCACCCCTCCACTTT
CASSLEGGDSPLHF
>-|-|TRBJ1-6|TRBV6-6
TGTGCCAGCAGTCTATGGGGGGGCAGAAAAAATAATTCACCCCTCCACTTT
CASSLWGGRKNNSPLHF
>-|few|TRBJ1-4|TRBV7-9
TGTGCCAGCAGCTTATCGGGACATCGAGGTGAAAAACTGTTTTTT
CASSLSGHRGEKLFF